The clone carrying this T cell receptor (beta chain) was detected a few times. Its antigen is as yet unknown. The data stem from a study of T-cell memory formation after mild COVID-19. Study-level background: TCR clustering was largely donor specific.

TCRdb processed the 5' RACE reads anew with MiXCR; each CDR3 protein has one entry. This sample carries 250,000 to 350,000 distinct CDR3 sequences, around 15% of them seen once, and the ten largest clones take 20% to 25%. Germline V CDR1 and CDR2: SGHRS, YFSETQ. CDR3 length: 19 residues. The V and J ends lost 1 base and 0 bases, in that order; junction bases with no gene match: 12. Overall study results and limits: A subset of responding clones appeared in pre-infection memory, suggesting cross-reactive memory joined. Later expanders leaned toward CD4+, whereas clones contracting from day 15 to 85 were balanced CD4/CD8.

The chain is built from TRBV5-1 and TRBJ2-3; 9 nucleotides match TRBD2. The TCR was taken from a man aged 18 to 30 who had mild COVID-19 (a few samples of this study predate the infection). Cell type and time point are not known. Sequencing used PBMCs or a T cell subset sorted from them (not recorded which). The DNA for the CDR3 is TGCGCCAGCAGCTTGAAGGTAGCGGGGGCCGCATCTAGCACAGATACGCAGTATTTT. This encodes CASSLKVAGAASSTDTQYF.